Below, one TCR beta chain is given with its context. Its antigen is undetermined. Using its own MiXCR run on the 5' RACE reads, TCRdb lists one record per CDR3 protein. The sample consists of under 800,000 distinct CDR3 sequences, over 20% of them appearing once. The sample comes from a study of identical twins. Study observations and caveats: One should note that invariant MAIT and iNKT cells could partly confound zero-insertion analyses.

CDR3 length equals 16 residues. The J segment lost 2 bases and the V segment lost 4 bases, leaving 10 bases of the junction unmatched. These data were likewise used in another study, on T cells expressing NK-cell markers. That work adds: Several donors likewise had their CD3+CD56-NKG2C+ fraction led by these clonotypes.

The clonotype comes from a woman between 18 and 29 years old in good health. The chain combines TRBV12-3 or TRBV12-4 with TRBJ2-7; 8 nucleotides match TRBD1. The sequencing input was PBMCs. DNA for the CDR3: TGTGCCAGCAGTTCTGGCGCAGGACAGGGTCCCTACGAGCAGTACTTC. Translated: CASSSGAGQGPYEQYF.